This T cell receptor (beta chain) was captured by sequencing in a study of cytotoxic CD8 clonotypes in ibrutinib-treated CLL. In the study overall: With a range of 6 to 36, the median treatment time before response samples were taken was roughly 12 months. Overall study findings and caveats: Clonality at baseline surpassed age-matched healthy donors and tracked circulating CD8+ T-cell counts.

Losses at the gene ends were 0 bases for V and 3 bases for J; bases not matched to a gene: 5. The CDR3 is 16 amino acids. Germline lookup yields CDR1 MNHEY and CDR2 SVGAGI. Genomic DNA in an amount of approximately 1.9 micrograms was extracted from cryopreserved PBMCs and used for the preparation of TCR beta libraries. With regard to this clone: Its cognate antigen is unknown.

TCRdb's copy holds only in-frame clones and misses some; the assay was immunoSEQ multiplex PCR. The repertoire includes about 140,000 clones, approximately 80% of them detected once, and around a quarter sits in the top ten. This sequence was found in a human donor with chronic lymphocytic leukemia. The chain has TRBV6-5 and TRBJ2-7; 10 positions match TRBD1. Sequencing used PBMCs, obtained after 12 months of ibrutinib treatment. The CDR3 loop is CASSYSRTGGDYEQYF. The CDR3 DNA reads TGTGCCAGCAGTTACTCAAGGACAGGGGGGGACTACGAGCAGTACTTC.